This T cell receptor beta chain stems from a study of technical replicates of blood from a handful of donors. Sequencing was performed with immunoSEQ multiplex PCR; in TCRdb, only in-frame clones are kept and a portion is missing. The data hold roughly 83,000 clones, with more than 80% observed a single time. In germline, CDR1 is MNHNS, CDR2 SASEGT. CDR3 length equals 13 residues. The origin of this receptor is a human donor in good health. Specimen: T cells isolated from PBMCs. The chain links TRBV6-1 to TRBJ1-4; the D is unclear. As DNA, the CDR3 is TGTGCAACCAGGAGGGTCCCTAATGGGGTACTGTTTTTT. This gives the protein CATRRVPNGVLFF.